The next 30 T cell receptor beta chains were all read from a single sample in a study of T cell responses to AZD1222 COVID-19 vaccine. Produced via immunoSEQ multiplex PCR; TCRdb's table is partial and in-frame only. The sample includes roughly 110,000 clones, roughly 80% of them seen just once. Sequenced material: peripheral blood, taken on day 0 of AZD1222 vaccination. The receptors come from an adult in good health.

The chain uses TRBV10-3 and TRBJ2-3; no definite D call. CDR3 size: 14 residues. V lost 7 bases and J 2 bases, leaving 13 bases between the germline ends. CDR1 is ENHRY, CDR2 SYGVKD, per germline. In DNA, the CDR3 is TGTGCCATCAACACAGCCTCGGACACAGATACGCAGTATTTT. Protein sequence: CAINTASDTDTQYF.

The gene calls are TRBV27 and TRBJ1-4, with TRBD1 as a possible D gene (5 bases). CDR3 length: 14 amino acids. V was cut by 2 bases and J by 7 bases, with 11 bases left in between. Per the germline V gene, CDR1 is MNHEY and CDR2 is SMNVEV (reference sequence). CDR3 amino acids: CASSLMQGGEKLFF. The CDR3 DNA reads as TGTGCCAGCAGTTTAATGCAGGGAGGTGAAAAACTGTTTTTT.

The chain recombines TRBV7-2 with TRBJ2-7; D not certain. Trimming stripped 5 bases from V and 3 bases from J, with 11 bases between. CDR3 length: 13 residues. Germline V gene sequence: CDR1 SGHTA, CDR2 FQGNSA. The CDR3 DNA reads as TGTGCCAGCAGCCCCGACGGGTACTACGAGCAGTACTTC. It is translated as CASSPDGYYEQYF.

This clone was observed a handful of times. This chain joins TRBV5-1 and TRBJ2-7; 8 bases are shared with TRBD2. With 0 bases clipped from V and 7 bases from J, the junction kept 3 bases outside the gene matches. This CDR3 spans 13 amino acids. Germline V gene sequence: CDR1 SGHRS, CDR2 YFSETQ. The chain's CDR3 is CASSLVLAGEQYF. The CDR3, as DNA: TGCGCCAGCAGCTTGGTATTAGCGGGAGAGCAGTACTTC.

The chain links TRBV25-1 to TRBJ2-3; maybe TRBD2 (5 bases). The CDR3 covers 14 residues. V was clipped by 3 bases and J by 2 bases, with 9 bases between them. Per the germline V gene, CDR1 is MGHDK and CDR2 is SYGVNS. This chain's CDR3 is CASSDGLYTDTQYF. In DNA, the CDR3 is TGTGCCAGCAGTGATGGACTCTACACAGATACGCAGTATTTT. Together with reference TRBV25-1 and TRBJ2-3, the CDR3 gives the full variable domain: EADIYQTPRYLVIGTGKKITLECSQTMGHDKMYWYQQDPGMELHLIHYSYGVNSTEKGDLSSESTVSRIRTEHFPLTLESARPSHTSQYLCASSDGLYTDTQYFGPGTRLTVL.

This clone is a singleton in its sample. This chain connects TRBV5-1 to TRBJ2-3; 9 bases match TRBD1. CDR1 SGHRS and CDR2 YFSETQ come from the germline V gene. The length of the CDR3 is 16 residues. Trimming at V came to 2 bases and at J to 5 bases, leaving 9 bases not matched to a gene. CDR3 protein: CASSFEYRGLGDTQYF. The CDR3, as DNA: TGCGCCAGCAGCTTTGAATACAGGGGGCTCGGAGATACGCAGTATTTT.

The genes are TRBV6-2 or TRBV6-3 and TRBJ2-2; D is unclear. The CDR3 totals 12 residues. The germline V and J ends were trimmed by 6 bases and 6 bases, with 8 bases remaining between them. Germline CDR1 reads MNHEY; CDR2 reads SVGEGT. CDR3 coding DNA: TGTGCCAGCAGCCCCCGGCCCGGGGAGCTGTTTTTT. Translating gives CASSPRPGELFF.

The chain joins TRBV4-2 to TRBJ2-5, with 12 bases identical to TRBD2. The trim removed 5 bases at V and 3 bases at J, leaving 4 bases unmatched. Germline assignment: CDR1 LGHNA and CDR2 YNFKEQ. The CDR3 length is 15 residues. The CDR3 sequence: CASSWTSGTEETQYF. CDR3 nucleotide sequence: TGTGCCAGCAGCTGGACTAGCGGGACCGAAGAGACCCAGTACTTC.

The chain combines TRBV27 with TRBJ2-1; D possibly corresponds to TRBD1 (5 bases). Germline V lookup: CDR1 MNHEY, CDR2 SMNVEV (reference sequence). Trimming took 5 bases from V and 4 from J, leaving 12 bases between them. The CDR3 has 14 residues. The CDR3 loop reads CASSRQGQYNEQFF. In DNA, the CDR3 is TGTGCCAGCAGTAGGCAGGGTCAGTACAATGAGCAGTTCTTC.

The chain combines TRBV24-1 with TRBJ2-7, with D perhaps matching TRBD1 (6 bases). CDR1 and CDR2 from the germline V gene are KGHDR and SFDVKD. V dropped 4 bases and J dropped 0 bases, with 12 bases sitting between them. There are 15 residues in the CDR3. The CDR3 loop is CATSDTGTNSYEQYF. The DNA for the CDR3 is TGTGCCACCAGTGACACCGGGACAAACTCCTACGAGCAGTACTTC.

V usage is TRBV24-1 and J usage is TRBJ1-2, with D maybe TRBD1 (5 bases). The CDR3 contains 12 residues. V was cut by 2 bases and J by 6 bases, with 6 bases left in between. Germline CDR1 KGHDR, CDR2 SFDVKD. CDR3 in DNA: TGTGCCACCAGTGATTACAGGCATGGCTACACCTTC. This sequence encodes CATSDYRHGYTF.

This chain connects TRBV6-1 to TRBJ1-2; TRBD1 might be the D (5 bases). CDR1 and CDR2 from the germline V gene are MNHNS and SASEGT. V lost 4 bases, J lost 8 bases, and 23 bases lay in between. The CDR3 extends over 16 amino acids. The CDR3: CASSAVLQATEGGYTF. CDR3 nucleotides: TGTGCCAGCAGTGCAGTATTACAGGCGACCGAGGGAGGCTACACCTTC.

The chain combines TRBV7-9 with TRBJ1-3, with D possibly matching TRBD1 (5 bases). V was shortened by 4 bases and J by 2 bases, with 18 bases between the two germline ends. Germline lookup yields CDR1 SEHNR and CDR2 FQNEAQ (reference sequence). The CDR3 sequence is 17 residues long. The CDR3 region has the DNA TGTGCCAGCAGCTGGCCTTTCCAGGGAAGAACTGGAAACACCATATATTTT. Encoded protein: CASSWPFQGRTGNTIYF.

J is TRBJ2-7 and V is TRBV6-2 or TRBV6-3, with 7 bases lining up with TRBD1. The trim removed 3 bases at V and 0 bases at J, leaving 8 bases unmatched. The germline gives CDR1 MNHEY, CDR2 SVGEGT. The CDR3 runs 16 residues. CDR3 nucleotide sequence: TGTGCCAGCAGTTATTCAGGGGGAAGAATCTCCTACGAGCAGTACTTC. It encodes CASSYSGGRISYEQYF.

This clone was found a few times. This chain connects TRBV4-2 to TRBJ2-3; D not certain. Germline V gives CDR1 LGHNA, CDR2 YNFKEQ. V dropped 2 bases and J dropped 2 bases, with 2 bases sitting between them. This CDR3 is 12 amino acids long. For the CDR3, the DNA is TGTGCCAGCAGCCAATACACAGATACGCAGTATTTT. Amino acid sequence: CASSQYTDTQYF.

This clone was seen only once. The chain employs TRBV12-3 or TRBV12-4 and TRBJ2-7; D is undetermined. This CDR3 spans 12 amino acids. V gave up 11 bases and J gave up 2 bases, with 13 bases separating them. This CDR3 reads CASGSEPYEQYF. The DNA for the CDR3 is TGTGCCTCCGGGTCCGAACCCTACGAGCAGTACTTC.

The genes are TRBV2 and TRBJ2-1; 12 bases map to TRBD2. The V segment lost 8 bases and the J segment 3 bases; nucleotides outside the gene matches: 2. Germline lookup yields CDR1 SNHLY and CDR2 FYNNEI. The CDR3 extends over 14 amino acids. The CDR3 reads CASGLAGIYNEQFF. The CDR3, as DNA: TGTGCCAGCGGACTAGCGGGGATCTACAATGAGCAGTTCTTC.

To note about this clone: Mismatch with germline at one junction end may stem from a read error. The chain joins TRBV7-2 to TRBJ1-1, with D possibly TRBD1 on 5 matching bases. The CDR3 totals 14 residues. Germline CDR1 is SGHTA and CDR2 is FQGNSA. The CDR3 loop is CASSLGQTNAEAFF. Written as DNA, the CDR3 is TGTGCCAGCAGCTTAGGACAGACGAACGCTGAAGCTTTCTTT.

V and J are TRBV5-1 and TRBJ2-7, with 8 bases that match TRBD1. The germline V gene encodes CDR1 SGHRS and CDR2 YFSETQ. The CDR3 loop spans 14 amino acids. Germline trimming cut 4 bases from V and 3 bases from J; bases unmatched to any gene: 6. This chain's CDR3 is CASSPATGDYEQYF. CDR3 nucleotides: TGCGCCAGCAGCCCCGCGACAGGGGACTACGAGCAGTACTTC.

The chain joins TRBV6-5 to TRBJ2-1, with 7 bases identical to TRBD1. From germline, CDR1 is MNHEY and CDR2 SVGAGI. V lost 10 bases to trimming and J lost 8 bases; unmatched junction nucleotides: 17. This CDR3 region has 15 residues. Written as DNA, the CDR3 is TGTGCCACCACAACGAGGAGAGGGGGCTGGGATGAGCAGTTCTTC. Protein: CATTTRRGGWDEQFF.

This clone was seen only a few times. The chain carries TRBV20-1 and TRBJ2-7; 10 nucleotides match TRBD2. CDR1 DFQATT and CDR2 SNEGSKA come from the germline V gene (reference sequence). The CDR3 runs 14 residues. V trimming: 3 bases; J trimming: 5 bases; junction bases outside the gene matches: 7. The CDR3 bases are TGCAGTGCTAGTACAGTACTAGCGGGAAACGAGCAGTACTTC. Its protein is CSASTVLAGNEQYF.

This rearrangement joins TRBV2 to TRBJ1-4, with 11 bases identical to TRBD1. Trimming removed 4 bases from V and 7 bases from J; junction bases left unmatched: 2. Germline assignment: CDR1 SNHLY and CDR2 FYNNEI. This CDR3 is 14 amino acids long. The CDR3 region has the DNA TGTGCCAGCAGTGTAGGGACAGGGGGTGAAAAACTGTTTTTT. Amino acids: CASSVGTGGEKLFF.

This chain joins TRBV15 and TRBJ2-3, with unresolved D. The CDR3 consists of 17 residues. Germline CDR1 is LNHNV and CDR2 is YYDKDF (reference sequence). Trimming cost V 1 base and J 2 bases, with 16 bases left between them. The chain's CDR3 is CATSRGIGVSSTDTQYF. DNA for the CDR3: TGTGCCACCAGCAGAGGAATCGGAGTCTCATCCACAGATACGCAGTATTTT. The whole variable domain, filled in from reference TRBV15 and TRBJ2-3, reads DAMVIQNPRYQVTQFGKPVTLSCSQTLNHNVMYWYQQKSSQAPKLLFHYYDKDFNNEADTPDNFQSRRPNTSFCFLDIRSPGLGDTAMYLCATSRGIGVSSTDTQYFGPGTRLTVL.

The V and J genes are TRBV7-2 and TRBJ1-6, with no clear D. V lost 4 bases, J lost 5 bases, and 15 bases lay in between. This CDR3 spans 16 amino acids. Germline CDR1 and CDR2: SGHTA and FQGNSA. The CDR3 protein is CASSWAGRRDNSPLHF. CDR3 nucleotide sequence: TGTGCCAGCAGCTGGGCCGGCCGAAGGGATAATTCACCCCTCCACTTT.

The chain is built from TRBV5-1 and TRBJ2-7, with 10 bases that match TRBD2. CDR3 size: 14 residues. Trimming cost V 5 bases and J 6 bases; bases outside gene matches: 8. Germline V CDR1 and CDR2: SGHRS, YFSETQ. The CDR3 sequence is CASRPTGTSAEQYF. The CDR3 nucleotides are TGCGCCAGCAGGCCAACCGGGACTAGCGCCGAGCAGTACTTC.

V gene TRBV5-1 combines with J gene TRBJ2-1; 9 bases are shared with TRBD1. Germline lookup yields CDR1 SGHRS and CDR2 YFSETQ. Trimming removed 4 bases from V and 0 bases from J; junction bases left unmatched: 5. CDR3 length: 16 amino acids. CDR3 in DNA: TGCGCCAGCAGCGGCGGACAGGGGACCTCCTACAATGAGCAGTTCTTC. Translating it yields CASSGGQGTSYNEQFF. Drawing the rest from reference TRBV5-1 and TRBJ2-1, the complete variable domain is KAGVTQTPRYLIKTRGQQVTLSCSPISGHRSVSWYQQTPGQGLQFLFEYFSETQRNKGNFPGRFSGRQFSNSRSEMNVSTLELGDSALYLCASSGGQGTSYNEQFFGPGTRLTVL.

The chain couples TRBV2 to TRBJ1-1; D is unresolved. The CDR3 contains 13 residues. V was shortened by 7 bases and J by 4 bases, with 13 bases between the two germline ends. Germline-derived CDR1 and CDR2 are SNHLY and FYNNEI. The CDR3 nucleotides are TGTGCCAGCAAAAGCAACCGGGGCACTGAAGCTTTCTTT. Protein: CASKSNRGTEAFF.

The V call is TRBV27, the J call TRBJ2-7, with D perhaps TRBD2 (6 bases). This CDR3 is 12 amino acids long. Germline-derived CDR1 and CDR2 are MNHEY and SMNVEV (reference sequence). V lost 9 bases and J lost 3, with 12 bases in between. This chain's CDR3 is CASATGGYEQYF. DNA of the CDR3: TGTGCCAGTGCCACCGGGGGCTACGAGCAGTACTTC.

This clone was seen only a few times. V usage is TRBV5-1 and J usage is TRBJ1-5; TRBD1 matches 7 bases. The CDR3 totals 14 residues. Per the germline V gene, CDR1 is SGHRS and CDR2 is YFSETQ. J gave up 7 bases and V 4 bases, and 8 bases lay outside the gene matches. CDR3 nucleotides: TGCGCCAGCAGCCTACAGGGGTCCGGGCAGCCCCAGCATTTT. Protein: CASSLQGSGQPQHF. The full variable domain, completed using reference TRBV5-1 and TRBJ1-5, is KAGVTQTPRYLIKTRGQQVTLSCSPISGHRSVSWYQQTPGQGLQFLFEYFSETQRNKGNFPGRFSGRQFSNSRSEMNVSTLELGDSALYLCASSLQGSGQPQHFGDGTRLSIL.

The chain employs TRBV27 and TRBJ2-1; no firm D call. The CDR3 length is 14 residues. V lost 2 bases and J 0 bases, leaving 5 bases between the germline ends. Germline values: CDR1 MNHEY, CDR2 SMNVEV (reference sequence). In nucleotides, the CDR3 is TGTGCCAGCAGTTTAGATCGCTCCTACAATGAGCAGTTCTTC. This encodes CASSLDRSYNEQFF.